This passage covers 18 T cell receptor beta chains from one sample sequenced in a study of beta chain features in type 1 diabetes. For these TCRs, the target antigens are not known. Study results and caveats: TCRB CDR3s were moderately but significantly shorter in Type 1 diabetes patients in all four CD4+ subsets.

Isolated RNA was reverse transcribed in full, so expressed TCRB transcripts were sequenced. TCRdb keeps only in-frame clones here, not all; method: immunoSEQ multiplex PCR. Among under 300,000 clones listed, around 22% were seen once. The sequenced sample was naive CD4+ T cells from blood. Source of these receptors: a woman in her thirties with type 1 diabetes.

The chain carries TRBV30 and TRBJ1-1; D gene ambiguous. The CDR3 is made up of 13 amino acids. Trimming pared 5 bases from V and 6 bases from J, leaving 16 bases between. CDR1 and CDR2 from the germline V gene are GTSNPN and SVGIG (reference sequence). The CDR3 coding sequence is TGTGCCTGGGGATTATCGGGAGTGTCTGAAGCTTTCTTT. This sequence encodes CAWGLSGVSEAFF.

This clone came up a few times. J is TRBJ1-1 and V is TRBV27; perhaps TRBD1 as D (6 bases). CDR1 and CDR2 (germline): MNHEY, SMNVEV (reference sequence). The CDR3 covers 16 residues. V shed 5 bases and J shed 4 bases, with 20 bases lying between them. The CDR3 region is CASSLLTGLRPTEAFF. DNA for the CDR3: TGTGCCAGCAGTCTCCTGACAGGACTGAGGCCCACTGAAGCTTTCTTT.

In this sample, this clone turned up a few times. V usage is TRBV30 and J usage is TRBJ2-2; TRBD1 matches at 9 bases. This CDR3 has 17 residues. J gave up 1 base and V 1 base, and 7 bases lay outside the gene matches. Germline CDR1 GTSNPN, CDR2 SVGIG (reference sequence). The CDR3 reads CAWSDRGQVLNTGELFF. Here the CDR3 DNA reads TGTGCCTGGAGTGACAGGGGGCAGGTCTTGAACACCGGGGAGCTGTTTTTT.

A note on this clone: An end of the junction differs from the germline gene, which may be a read error. V is TRBV7-7 and J is TRBJ2-5; D uncertain. Germline assignment: CDR1 SSHAT and CDR2 FNYEAQ (reference sequence). The CDR3 has 14 residues. DNA of the CDR3: TGTGCTAGCAGCTTAGTATCGGGTACGGGGACCCAGTACTTC. Residues: CASSLVSGTGTQYF.

This rearrangement joins TRBV27 to TRBJ2-1; D perhaps matches TRBD2 (6 bases). The CDR3 runs 15 residues. Per the germline V gene, CDR1 is MNHEY and CDR2 is SMNVEV (reference sequence). V dropped 5 bases and J dropped 2 bases, with 13 bases sitting between them. CDR3 DNA sequence: TGTGCCAGCAGTAAAGCAGGAGGGACCTACAATGAGCAGTTCTTC. Protein: CASSKAGGTYNEQFF.

This clone was detected a few times. The rearrangement links TRBV7-3 to TRBJ2-3, with 9 bases fitting TRBD2. This CDR3 spans 15 amino acids. In germline, CDR1 is SGHTA, CDR2 FQGTGA. V lost 2 bases, J lost 7 bases, and 7 bases stayed unmatched. The DNA of the CDR3 is TGTGCCAGCAGCTTATTTCTAGCGGGAAAACATACGCAGTATTTT. Its protein product is CASSLFLAGKHTQYF.

This clone was counted only a few times. The V call is TRBV2, the J call TRBJ2-7; D possibly corresponds to TRBD2 (6 bases). V shed 5 bases and J shed 3 bases, with 8 bases lying between them. CDR3 length equals 12 residues. Per the germline V gene, CDR1 is SNHLY and CDR2 is FYNNEI. In DNA, the CDR3 is TGTGCCAGCAGTCTCGGGGGCTACGAGCAGTACTTC. It specifies CASSLGGYEQYF.

This clone was recorded a few times. In DNA, the CDR3 is TGTGCCTGGAGTGTACCCATTTCGGGGAGCTCCTACAATGAGCAGTTCTTC. It codes for CAWSVPISGSSYNEQFF. The chain recombines TRBV30 with TRBJ2-1; D is possibly TRBD2 (5 bases). The CDR3 loop spans 17 amino acids. The germline V gene encodes CDR1 GTSNPN and CDR2 SVGIG (reference sequence). V was pared by 0 bases and J by 0 bases, with 15 bases between.

The chain recombines TRBV4-2 with TRBJ2-2; 12 nucleotides agree with TRBD2. This CDR3 is built from 18 residues. Trimming cost V 3 bases and J 6 bases; bases outside gene matches: 11. CDR1 is LGHNA and CDR2 is YNFKEQ in the germline V gene. CDR3 region: CASSQGDLAGGLAGELFF. The CDR3, as DNA: TGTGCCAGCAGCCAGGGAGACCTAGCGGGAGGGTTGGCCGGGGAGCTGTTTTTT.

The chain recombines TRBV5-4 with TRBJ1-1; D possibly corresponds to TRBD1 (6 bases). V was shortened by 4 bases and J by 0 bases, with 16 bases between the two germline ends. From germline, CDR1 is SGHNT and CDR2 YYREEE (reference sequence). The length of the CDR3 is 16 residues. CDR3 nucleotides: TGTGCCAGCAGCCCATGGGGGGGCGTTCTGAACACTGAAGCTTTCTTT. Its translation: CASSPWGGVLNTEAFF.

The chain is built from TRBV6-5 and TRBJ1-1; 9 bases agree with TRBD1. Germline CDR1 reads MNHEY; CDR2 reads SVGAGI. V lost 0 bases to trimming and J lost 5 bases; unmatched junction nucleotides: 4. The CDR3 is made up of 15 amino acids. The CDR3 reads CASSYSNRGRTEAFF. Here the CDR3 DNA reads TGTGCCAGCAGTTACTCGAACAGGGGGCGGACTGAAGCTTTCTTT.

The V call is TRBV11-1, the J call TRBJ1-1; possible D gene TRBD1, 6 bases. The CDR3 is made up of 15 amino acids. The ends were cut back, 6 bases at V and 4 bases at J, with 18 bases in the middle. Germline CDR1 is SGHAT and CDR2 is FQDESV (reference sequence). The CDR3 loop reads CASRPDTQGSTEAFF. The CDR3 DNA reads TGTGCCAGCAGACCGGACACCCAGGGGAGCACTGAAGCTTTCTTT.

This rearrangement joins TRBV4-1 to TRBJ1-3, with D perhaps matching TRBD1 (5 bases). V shed 2 bases and J shed 2 bases, with 10 bases lying between them. The CDR3 consists of 15 residues. Germline loops: CDR1 MGHRA, CDR2 YSYEKL. DNA of the CDR3: TGCGCCAGCAGCCAACAGGGAAAGGCTGGAAACACCATATATTTT. This gives the protein CASSQQGKAGNTIYF.

V usage is TRBV25-1 and J usage is TRBJ2-1; weak D call: TRBD2 (5 bases). CDR3 length: 18 amino acids. CDR1 and CDR2 (germline): MGHDK, SYGVNS. Trimming shortened V by 1 base and J by 2 bases, and 18 bases separated the two germline ends. The CDR3 sequence is CASSESPLGSGAYNEQFF. The CDR3 nucleotides are TGTGCCAGCAGTGAATCCCCGTTAGGGAGCGGAGCCTACAATGAGCAGTTCTTC.

In this sample, this clone turned up a few times. The chain joins TRBV10-3 to TRBJ2-3; TRBD2 agrees at 7 bases. Germline V gene lookup returns CDR1 ENHRY and CDR2 SYGVKD. Germline trimming cut 11 bases from V and 2 bases from J; bases unmatched to any gene: 4. The CDR3 is 12 amino acids. CDR3 nucleotide sequence: TGTGCCTTTGGGACTAACACAGATACGCAGTATTTT. Protein product: CAFGTNTDTQYF.

This clone was detected only a few times. The chain employs TRBV28 and TRBJ2-4, with TRBD2 identical over 15 bases. V was clipped by 3 bases and J by 6 bases; unmatched bases: 9. Germline values: CDR1 MDHEN, CDR2 SYDVKM. The CDR3 is 18 amino acids. The CDR3, as DNA: TGTGCCAGCAGTTTCCCTGGGACTAGCGGGAGGAACGGAAACATTCAGTACTTC. Translation gives CASSFPGTSGRNGNIQYF.

This clone was counted a few times. The V and J genes are TRBV4-1 and TRBJ2-1; D gene unclear. This CDR3 region has 12 residues. Germline V lookup: CDR1 MGHRA, CDR2 YSYEKL. Trimming took 0 bases from V and 12 from J, leaving 9 bases between them. The CDR3 sequence is CASSQDYSGQFF. CDR3 nucleotide sequence: TGCGCCAGCAGCCAAGATTACTCCGGGCAGTTCTTC.

This clone was detected a few times. The gene calls are TRBV30 and TRBJ2-1, with D possibly TRBD1 on 5 matching bases. The V end lost 3 bases, the J end lost 7 bases, and 13 bases lay between the germline ends. The CDR3 is made up of 13 amino acids. Germline CDR1 GTSNPN, CDR2 SVGIG (reference sequence). CDR3 in DNA: TGTGCCTGGAGAGGGGTAGGGGAAAATGAGCAGTTCTTC. Its protein product is CAWRGVGENEQFF. Variable domain in full (rest from reference TRBV30 and TRBJ2-1): SQTIHQWPATLVQPVGSPLSLECTVEGTSNPNLYWYRQAAGRGLQLLFYSVGIGQISSEVPQNLSASRPQDRQFILSSKKLLLSDSGFYLCAWRGVGENEQFFGPGTRLTVL.